The rows below give T cell receptor beta chains drawn from one sample of a study of blood T cell repertoires in COVID-19. The assay was immunoSEQ multiplex PCR, and TCRdb's table has in-frame clones only and misses some. The sample lists fewer than 300,000 clones, 85% to 90% occurring once. The sample comprised PBMCs or T cells enriched from blood (not recorded which). These receptors were collected from a man aged 18 to 35 who had recovered from COVID-19. The CDR3 runs from the conserved cysteine through the conserved F or W. The order of the fields is clone size, D gene, J gene, V gene, CDR3 protein, CDR3 DNA. A D gene is named only where the DNA matches it firmly. Clone size is stated in some rows and not others, as once, few, many or a class when expanded.

- TRBD1 TRBJ1-1 TRBV29-1 CSGEGQGGTEAFF TGCAGCGGGGAGGGACAGGGGGGCACTGAAGCTTTCTTT
- - TRBJ2-1 TRBV5-8 CASSSGGTSYNEQFF TGTGCCAGCAGCTCCGGGGGTACCTCCTACAATGAGCAGTTCTTC
- TRBD1 TRBJ1-5 TRBV30 CAWSAGTVNQPQHF TGTGCCTGGAGTGCCGGGACAGTAAATCAGCCCCAGCATTTT
- - TRBJ1-1 TRBV19 CASSIDPGRISTEAFF TGTGCCAGTAGTATAGATCCCGGCAGGATCAGCACTGAAGCTTTCTTT
- - TRBJ1-1 TRBV6-5 CASSPYRGKAWAFF TGTGCCAGCAGCCCCTACAGAGGGAAGGCCTGGGCTTTCTTT
- TRBD1 TRBJ1-2 TRBV10-3 CASNPGTGNYGYTF TGTGCCAGCAACCCCGGGACAGGGAACTATGGCTACACCTTC
- - TRBJ1-3 TRBV10-3 CAIAGYGNTIYF TGTGCCATCGCCGGTTATGGAAACACCATATATTTT
- - TRBJ1-4 TRBV11-2 CASSFLNEKLFF TGTGCCAGCAGCTTTCTTAATGAAAAACTGTTTTTT
- TRBD1 TRBJ1-2 TRBV4-1 CASRVTGANYGYTF TGCGCCAGCAGAGTGACAGGGGCTAACTATGGCTACACCTTC
- - TRBJ2-5 TRBV7-3 CASSLRGNLYQETQYF TGTGCCAGCAGCCTCAGGGGCAACTTATACCAAGAGACCCAGTACTTC
- TRBD1 TRBJ2-1 TRBV3-1/TRBV3-2 CASSRRDRVLNEQFF TGTGCCAGCAGCCGCCGGGACAGGGTTCTCAATGAGCAGTTCTTC
- - TRBJ1-2 TRBV9 CASSLLVKGYYGYTF TGTGCCAGCAGCCTATTGGTTAAGGGGTACTATGGCTACACCTTC
once - TRBJ1-1 TRBV19 CASSMREVREAFF TGTGCCAGTAGTATGAGGGAAGTTCGTGAAGCTTTCTTT
- TRBD1 TRBJ1-3 TRBV7-9 CASSRGQDEGPYSGNTIYF TGTGCCAGCAGTCGGGGACAGGATGAGGGACCTTACTCTGGAAACACCATATATTTT
- - TRBJ2-7 TRBV25-1 CASSPGTLLGEQYF TGTGCCAGCAGTCCCGGGACACTCCTTGGGGAGCAGTACTTC
- - TRBJ2-2 TRBV6-5 CASRPPPGKLFF TGTGCCAGCAGACCCCCTCCCGGGAAGCTGTTTTTT
- TRBD1 TRBJ1-5 TRBV19 CASSSGTGIQPQHF TGTGCCAGTAGTAGCGGGACAGGGATTCAGCCCCAGCATTTT
- - TRBJ1-1 TRBV18 CASSPNMNTEAFF TGTGCCAGCTCACCCAACATGAACACTGAAGCTTTCTTT
- TRBD1 TRBJ2-7 TRBV3-1/TRBV3-2 CASSRGTGYEQYF TGTGCCAGCAGCCGAGGGACAGGGTACGAGCAGTACTTC
few - TRBJ2-2 TRBV6-5 CASSQGYTGELFF TGTGCCAGCAGCCAGGGGTACACCGGGGAGCTGTTTTTT
- - TRBJ1-5 TRBV6-1 CASSEDATPGNQPQHF TGTGCCAGCAGTGAAGATGCCACCCCAGGGAATCAGCCCCAGCATTTT
- - TRBJ1-4 TRBV24-1 CATSAGVAGLNEKLFF TGTGCCACCAGTGCCGGAGTAGCGGGGCTTAATGAAAAACTGTTTTTT
- TRBD1 TRBJ1-3 TRBV7-2 CASSPDRGGGNTIYF TGTGCCAGCAGCCCAGACAGGGGAGGTGGAAACACCATATATTTT
- - TRBJ1-5 TRBV6-1 CASSEWGGNQPQHF TGTGCCAGCAGTGAGTGGGGCGGCAATCAGCCCCAGCATTTT
- - TRBJ1-1 TRBV5-8 CASSLGKPEAFF TGTGCCAGCAGCTTGGGTAAGCCTGAAGCTTTCTTT
- - TRBJ2-5 TRBV28 CASSLSAGQETQYF TGTGCCAGCAGTTTATCGGCAGGGCAAGAGACCCAGTACTTC
- - TRBJ1-2 TRBV21-1 CASSYRDRGPLYYGYTF TGTGCCAGCAGCTACCGGGACAGGGGGCCCTTGTACTATGGCTACACCTTC
- - TRBJ1-2 TRBV6-5 CASRRTGGYTF TGTGCCAGCAGGAGAACGGGGGGCTACACCTTC
- TRBD1 TRBJ1-5 TRBV19 CASSIDRGYQPQHF TGTGCCAGTAGTATCGACAGGGGCTACCAGCCCCAGCATTTT
- - TRBJ1-3 TRBV24-1 CATRVVVCSGNTIYF TGTGCCACCCGAGTAGTGGTATGCTCTGGAAACACCATATATTTT
once TRBD1 TRBJ2-3 TRBV3-1/TRBV3-2 CASSKDRGADTQYF TGTGCCAGCAGCAAGGACAGGGGGGCAGATACGCAGTATTTT
- - TRBJ1-1 TRBV6-5 CASGRNTEAFF TGTGCCAGCGGGAGGAACACTGAAGCTTTCTTT
- TRBD2 TRBJ2-1 TRBV27 CASSRSGREYNEQFF TGTGCCAGCAGTAGAAGCGGGAGGGAGTACAATGAGCAGTTCTTC
- - TRBJ1-1 TRBV7-9 CASSLRSDRNTEAFF TGTGCCAGCAGCTTAAGATCCGACAGAAACACTGAAGCTTTCTTT
- - TRBJ2-2 TRBV5-8 CASSLQGPGELFF TGTGCCAGCAGCTTGCAGGGGCCCGGGGAGCTGTTTTTT
- TRBD1 TRBJ1-3 TRBV5-1 CASSLGTGAGNTIYF TGCGCCAGCAGCTTAGGGACAGGGGCTGGAAACACCATATATTTT
- - TRBJ1-5 TRBV19 CASSIPGRNQPQHF TGTGCCAGTAGTATTCCAGGTCGCAATCAGCCCCAGCATTTT
- TRBD1 TRBJ2-3 TRBV5-1 CASSGAQGATDTQYF TGCGCCAGCAGCGGGGCCCAGGGGGCTACAGATACGCAGTATTTT
few TRBD1 TRBJ1-2 TRBV4-2 CASSPGQSNYGYTF TGTGCCAGCAGCCCGGGACAGTCTAACTATGGCTACACCTTC
- - TRBJ2-3 TRBV5-4 CASSLSSGSDTQYF TGTGCCAGCAGCTTGTCATCGGGATCAGATACGCAGTATTTT
- - TRBJ2-1 TRBV9 CASSVLPAGNEQFF TGTGCCAGCAGCGTCCTTCCCGCGGGCAATGAGCAGTTCTTC
- TRBD1 TRBJ1-3 TRBV28 CASSLSSGGLGNTIYF TGTGCCAGCAGTTTGAGCTCAGGGGGCTTAGGAAACACCATATATTTT
- - TRBJ2-7 TRBV6-5 CASSYAMEVNEQYF TGTGCCAGCAGTTACGCAATGGAGGTAAACGAGCAGTACTTC
few TRBD2 TRBJ2-7 TRBV9 CASSVAPSGTYEQYF TGTGCCAGCAGCGTAGCGCCTAGCGGAACCTACGAGCAGTACTTC
- TRBD2 TRBJ2-7 TRBV27 CASSYLAGSYEQYF TGTGCCAGCAGTTACCTAGCGGGGTCCTACGAGCAGTACTTC
- - TRBJ1-5 TRBV4-1 CASSQVQYSNQPQHF TGCGCCAGCAGCCAAGTCCAGTATAGCAATCAGCCCCAGCATTTT
- - TRBJ2-1 TRBV10-1 CASSASGGPTYNEQFF TGCGCCAGCAGTGCCTCCGGCGGTCCCACCTACAATGAGCAGTTCTTC
- - TRBJ2-4 TRBV10-1 CASTPPRVDRAKNIQYF TGCGCCAGCACCCCGCCCCGGGTCGATAGAGCCAAAAACATTCAGTACTTC
once - TRBJ1-1 TRBV5-6 CASSLEGRVNTEAFF TGTGCCAGCAGCTTGGAGGGCAGGGTGAACACTGAAGCTTTCTTT
once - TRBJ2-2 TRBV9 CASSVAGGRTTGELFF TGTGCCAGCAGCGTAGCCGGGGGGCGAACGACCGGGGAGCTGTTTTTT
- TRBD2 TRBJ2-4 TRBV27 CASSLRGGTSGRLAKNIQYF TGTGCCAGCAGTTTAAGGGGGGGGACTAGCGGGCGACTAGCCAAAAACATTCAGTACTTC
- - TRBJ1-4 TRBV30 CAWSVLQANEKLFF TGTGCCTGGAGTGTATTGCAGGCTAATGAAAAACTGTTTTTT